This T cell receptor (beta chain) was captured in a study of blood T cell repertoires in COVID-19 (dated by TCRdb to 2018 to 2021). Study-level background: Samples from collaborators originated in the United States, Italy and Spain and spanned both the acute and convalescent phases of COVID-19. The prospective study material was composed of cDNA or gDNA derived from T cells, B-cell-depleted T cells, or PBMCs. The dataset comprised deeply sampled blood TCRbeta repertoires from subjects exposed to, actively infected with, or recovered from COVID-19. The repertoires were made available in a free public database intended to serve as a resource for research on the immune response to SARS-CoV-2. The samples were drawn from the first 160 participants of the ongoing ImmuneRACE study and from 1,254 subjects provided by 6 global collaborators. The sample metadata nearly always contained a de-identified subject ID, COVID-19 status, age in years and sex. Where available, HLA class I and class II types were obtained from metadata supplied by the sample provider rather than from assay-based typing. Results the study describes overall, beyond this receptor: Clinical and demographic metadata were provided uncurated, with the amount varying by source and participant.

This clone was counted once. No antigen is known for it. Per-nucleotide qualities are absent, and no much larger clonotype sits a single base away. The germline V gene (reference sequence) provides CDR1 LNHDA and CDR2 SQIVND. The CDR3, from cysteine to phenylalanine, totals 16 residues. Only the CDR3 DNA is retained, 48 bases long and in frame from the first base. Deletion took 1 base off V and 0 bases off J, with a span of 12 bases between the germline ends. In the prospective study, participants were about 18 to 95 years old, resided in 24 geographic areas of the United States, and were enrolled through a virtual design. In the prospective study, cohorts were assigned on the basis of participant-reported clinical history obtained from a screening survey and a study questionnaire. For ImmuneRACE Cohort 3, a participant was defined as recovered based on two consecutive negative NP/OP PCR tests, clearance by a healthcare professional, or resolution of symptoms. Mobile phlebotomists in the prospective study collected whole blood, serum and a nasopharyngeal or oropharyngeal swab from every participant. Over a roughly 2-month period, participants in the prospective study had the option of providing additional blood draws and questionnaires. Prospective study blood samples were shipped either frozen or at room temperature before DNA extraction.

TCRbeta CDR3 regions were amplified from genomic DNA by means of the immunoSEQ Assay, a bias-controlled multiplex PCR. As for the original processing: Within the assay, amplification of reference gene primers was used to estimate how many nucleated cells each sample contained. To quantify the absolute abundance of each unique TCRbeta CDR3 rearrangement, sequence reads were collapsed and filtered. For each sample, productive Simpson clonality was calculated as the square root of Simpson's diversity index over productive rearrangements. As stored in TCRdb, this immuneACCESS dataset retains in-frame rearrangements with V and J assigned. A fraction of the clones does not appear; measured against another copy, unresolved V genes explain less than half of the discrepancy, and the remainder lacks a known reason. The DNA was the basis for D and trimming; V, J and clone size are from that table. The sample data list just over 300,000 clones, and over 75% of these were observed just once. The ten biggest clones cover roughly a tenth of the sample.

The chain couples TRBV19 to TRBJ1-1; tentative D gene TRBD1, with 5 bases matching. The receptor was derived from a woman aged 40 to 50 who had recovered from COVID-19. The sample comprised PBMCs or T cells enriched from blood (not recorded which). The DNA is as follows: TGTGCCAGTAGTATAGGCGTTAAGGGGTTGAACACTGAAGCTTTCTTT. Its protein is CASSIGVKGLNTEAFF.